This T cell receptor beta chain was recovered during a study of blood T cell repertoires in COVID-19. The overall study: Researchers got acute and convalescent COVID-19 samples from the United States, Italy and Spain. PBMCs, B-cell-depleted T cells, or T cells provided the cDNA or gDNA that made up the material.

Data came from immunoSEQ multiplex PCR; TCRdb stores just in-frame clones and leaves some out. The repertoire consists of about 220,000 clones, with around 84% occurring once and the leading ten covering 2.9%. The length of the CDR3 is 15 residues. From germline, CDR1 is ENHRY and CDR2 SYGVKD. V was trimmed by 6 bases and J by 8 bases, leaving 20 bases between them. Sequenced sample: peripheral blood. The sequence was obtained from a man aged 50-59 years who had recovered from COVID-19. V and J are TRBV10-3 and TRBJ2-1, with a weak D call TRBD2 (5 bases). CDR3 protein: CAIRGRVALRDEQFF. CDR3 sequence (DNA): TGTGCCATCAGGGGCCGGGTAGCGTTAAGGGATGAGCAGTTCTTC.